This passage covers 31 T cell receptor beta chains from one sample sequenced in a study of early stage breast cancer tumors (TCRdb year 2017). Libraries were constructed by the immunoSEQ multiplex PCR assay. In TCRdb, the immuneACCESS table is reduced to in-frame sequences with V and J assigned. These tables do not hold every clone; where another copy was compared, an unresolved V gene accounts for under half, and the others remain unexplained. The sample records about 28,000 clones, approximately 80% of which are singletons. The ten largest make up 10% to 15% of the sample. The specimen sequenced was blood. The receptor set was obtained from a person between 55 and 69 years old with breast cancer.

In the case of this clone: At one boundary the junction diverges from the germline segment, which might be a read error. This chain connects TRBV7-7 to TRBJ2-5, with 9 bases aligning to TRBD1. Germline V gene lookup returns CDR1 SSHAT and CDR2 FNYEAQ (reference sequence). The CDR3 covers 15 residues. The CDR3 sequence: CASSQGTGWQETQYF. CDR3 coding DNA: TGTGCTAGCAGCCAAGGGACAGGGTGGCAAGAGACCCAGTACTTC.

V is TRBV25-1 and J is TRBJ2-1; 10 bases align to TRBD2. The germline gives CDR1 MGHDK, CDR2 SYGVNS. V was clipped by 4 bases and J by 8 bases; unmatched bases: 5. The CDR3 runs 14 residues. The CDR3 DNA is TGTGCCAGCAGTGGGCTAGCGGGAGTGGATGAGCAGTTCTTC. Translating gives CASSGLAGVDEQFF.

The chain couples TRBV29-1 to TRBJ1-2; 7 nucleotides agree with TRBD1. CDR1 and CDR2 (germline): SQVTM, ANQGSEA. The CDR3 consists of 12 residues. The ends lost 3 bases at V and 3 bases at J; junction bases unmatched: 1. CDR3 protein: CSVDQGDYGYTF. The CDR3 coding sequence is TGCAGCGTTGATCAGGGGGACTATGGCTACACCTTC.

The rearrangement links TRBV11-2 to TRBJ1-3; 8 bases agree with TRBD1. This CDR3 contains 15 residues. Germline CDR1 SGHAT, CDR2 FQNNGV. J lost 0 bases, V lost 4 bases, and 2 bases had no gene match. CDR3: CASSYDRGSGNTIYF. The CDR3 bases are TGTGCCAGCAGCTACGACAGGGGCTCTGGAAACACCATATATTTT.

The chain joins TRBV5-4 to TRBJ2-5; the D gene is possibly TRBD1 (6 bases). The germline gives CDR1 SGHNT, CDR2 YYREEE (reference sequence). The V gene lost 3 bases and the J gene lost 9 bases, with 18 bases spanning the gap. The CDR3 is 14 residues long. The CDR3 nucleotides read TGTGCCAGCAGCTCCTTAACAGGGTCCGAAGCCCAGTACTTC. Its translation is CASSSLTGSEAQYF.

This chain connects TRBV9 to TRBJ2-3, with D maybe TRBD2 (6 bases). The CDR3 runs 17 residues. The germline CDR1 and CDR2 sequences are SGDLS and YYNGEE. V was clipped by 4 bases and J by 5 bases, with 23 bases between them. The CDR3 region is CASSTPTGLFFGDTQYF. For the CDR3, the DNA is TGTGCCAGCAGCACACCCACGGGACTCTTCTTTGGAGATACGCAGTATTTT.

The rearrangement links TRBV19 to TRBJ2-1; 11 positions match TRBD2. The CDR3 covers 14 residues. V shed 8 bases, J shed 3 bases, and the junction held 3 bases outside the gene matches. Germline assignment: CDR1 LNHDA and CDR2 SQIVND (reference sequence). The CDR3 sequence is CASYSGRDYNEQFF. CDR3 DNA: TGTGCCAGTTATAGCGGGAGGGACTACAATGAGCAGTTCTTC. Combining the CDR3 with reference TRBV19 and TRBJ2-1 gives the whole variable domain DGGITQSPKYLFRKEGQNVTLSCEQNLNHDAMYWYRQDPGQGLRLIYYSQIVNDFQKGDIAEGYSVSREKKESFPLTVTSAQKNPTAFYLCASYSGRDYNEQFFGPGTRLTVL.

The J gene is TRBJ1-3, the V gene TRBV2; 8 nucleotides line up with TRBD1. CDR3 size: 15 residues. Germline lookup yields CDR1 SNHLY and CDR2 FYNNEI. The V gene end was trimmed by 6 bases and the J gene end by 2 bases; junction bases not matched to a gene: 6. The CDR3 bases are TGTGCCAGCAGAGACGACAGGGGCGCTGGAAACACCATATATTTT. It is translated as CASRDDRGAGNTIYF.

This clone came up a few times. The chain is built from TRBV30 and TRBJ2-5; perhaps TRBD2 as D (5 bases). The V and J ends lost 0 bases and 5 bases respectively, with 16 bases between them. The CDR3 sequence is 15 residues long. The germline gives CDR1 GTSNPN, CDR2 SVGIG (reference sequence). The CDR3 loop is CAWSVTPSSSETQYF. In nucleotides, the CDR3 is TGTGCCTGGAGTGTAACCCCTAGCAGTTCGGAGACCCAGTACTTC.

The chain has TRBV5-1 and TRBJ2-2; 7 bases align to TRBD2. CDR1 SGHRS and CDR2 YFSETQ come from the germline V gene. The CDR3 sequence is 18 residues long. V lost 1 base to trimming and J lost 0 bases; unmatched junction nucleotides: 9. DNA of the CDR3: TGCGCCAGCAGCTTGAATCCACCAGCGGGGCCGAACACCGGGGAGCTGTTTTTT. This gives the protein CASSLNPPAGPNTGELFF.

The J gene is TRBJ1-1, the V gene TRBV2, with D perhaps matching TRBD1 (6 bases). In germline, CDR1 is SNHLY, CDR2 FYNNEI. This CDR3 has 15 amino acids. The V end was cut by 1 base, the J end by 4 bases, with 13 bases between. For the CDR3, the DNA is TGTGCCAGCAGTGAAGGACAGGCCCCCCTCACTGAAGCTTTCTTT. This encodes CASSEGQAPLTEAFF.

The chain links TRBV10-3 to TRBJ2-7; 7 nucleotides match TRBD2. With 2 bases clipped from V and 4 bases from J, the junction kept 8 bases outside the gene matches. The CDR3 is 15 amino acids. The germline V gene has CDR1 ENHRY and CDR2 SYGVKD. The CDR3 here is CAISEQAGAGYEQYF. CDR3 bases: TGTGCCATCAGTGAGCAGGCGGGAGCAGGGTACGAGCAGTACTTC.

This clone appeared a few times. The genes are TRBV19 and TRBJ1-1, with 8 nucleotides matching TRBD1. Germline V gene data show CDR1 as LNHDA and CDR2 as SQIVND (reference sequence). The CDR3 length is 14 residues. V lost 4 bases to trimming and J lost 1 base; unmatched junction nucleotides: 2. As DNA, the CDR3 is TGTGCCAGTAGTACCCAGGGGGCGAACACTGAAGCTTTCTTT. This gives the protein CASSTQGANTEAFF. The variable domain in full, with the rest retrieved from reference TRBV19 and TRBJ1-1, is DGGITQSPKYLFRKEGQNVTLSCEQNLNHDAMYWYRQDPGQGLRLIYYSQIVNDFQKGDIAEGYSVSREKKESFPLTVTSAQKNPTAFYLCASSTQGANTEAFFGQGTRLTVV.

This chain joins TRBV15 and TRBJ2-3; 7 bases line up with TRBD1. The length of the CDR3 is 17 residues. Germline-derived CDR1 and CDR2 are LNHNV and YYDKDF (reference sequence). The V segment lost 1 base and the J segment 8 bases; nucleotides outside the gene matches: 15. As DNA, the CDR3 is TGTGCCACCAGCAGAGTTGTGGGTGCTACCAGGGGGTTTACGCAGTATTTT. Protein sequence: CATSRVVGATRGFTQYF. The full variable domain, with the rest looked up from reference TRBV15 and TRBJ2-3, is DAMVIQNPRYQVTQFGKPVTLSCSQTLNHNVMYWYQQKSSQAPKLLFHYYDKDFNNEADTPDNFQSRRPNTSFCFLDIRSPGLGDTAMYLCATSRVVGATRGFTQYFGPGTRLTVL.

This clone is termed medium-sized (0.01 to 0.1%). In nucleotides, the CDR3 is TGTGCCAGCAGCTTAGGCGAGGCCACAGATACGCAGTATTTT. Translated, it gives CASSLGEATDTQYF. The V gene is TRBV7-2, the J gene TRBJ2-3; D gene ambiguous. From germline, CDR1 is SGHTA and CDR2 FQGNSA. Trimming took 1 base from V and 2 from J, leaving 7 bases between them. The CDR3 consists of 14 residues.

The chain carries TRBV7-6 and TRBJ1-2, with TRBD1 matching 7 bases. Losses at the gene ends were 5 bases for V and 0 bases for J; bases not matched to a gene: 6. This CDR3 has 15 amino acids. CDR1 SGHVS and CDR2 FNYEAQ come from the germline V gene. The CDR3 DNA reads TGTGCCAGCAGCCGGGCCGACAGGGCTAACTATGGCTACACCTTC. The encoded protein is CASSRADRANYGYTF.

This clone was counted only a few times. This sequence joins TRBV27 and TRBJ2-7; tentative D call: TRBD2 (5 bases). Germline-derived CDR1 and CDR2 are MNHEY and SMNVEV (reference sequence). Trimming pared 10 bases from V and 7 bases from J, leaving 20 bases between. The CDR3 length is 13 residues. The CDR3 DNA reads TGTGCCACCCGAACAGAGGGCCCGGGAGAGCAGTACTTC. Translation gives CATRTEGPGEQYF.

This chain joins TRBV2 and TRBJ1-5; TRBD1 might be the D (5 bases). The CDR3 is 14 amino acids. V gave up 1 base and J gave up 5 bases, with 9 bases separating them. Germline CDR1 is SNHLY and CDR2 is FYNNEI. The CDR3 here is CASSEGTRDQPQHF. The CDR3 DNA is TGTGCCAGCAGTGAAGGGACACGAGATCAGCCCCAGCATTTT.

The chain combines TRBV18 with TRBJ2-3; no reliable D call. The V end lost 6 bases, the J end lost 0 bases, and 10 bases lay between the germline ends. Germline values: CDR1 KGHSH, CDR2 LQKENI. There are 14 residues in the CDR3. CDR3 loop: CASSSQRSTDTQYF. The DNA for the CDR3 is TGTGCCAGCTCCTCCCAGCGAAGCACAGATACGCAGTATTTT.

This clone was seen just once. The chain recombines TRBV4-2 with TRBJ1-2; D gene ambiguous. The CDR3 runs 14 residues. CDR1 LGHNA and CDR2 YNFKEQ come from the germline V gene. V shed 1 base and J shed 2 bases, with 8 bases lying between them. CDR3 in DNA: TGTGCCAGCAGCCAAGTGACCGGGAACTATGGCTACACCTTC. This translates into CASSQVTGNYGYTF.

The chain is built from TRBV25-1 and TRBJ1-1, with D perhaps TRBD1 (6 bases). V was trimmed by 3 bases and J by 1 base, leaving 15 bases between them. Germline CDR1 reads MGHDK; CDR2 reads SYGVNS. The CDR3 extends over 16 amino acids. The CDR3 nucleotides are TGTGCCAGCAGTGAGAGGACCGGACAGCCGAACACTGAAGCTTTCTTT. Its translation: CASSERTGQPNTEAFF. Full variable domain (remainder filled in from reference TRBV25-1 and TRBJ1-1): EADIYQTPRYLVIGTGKKITLECSQTMGHDKMYWYQQDPGMELHLIHYSYGVNSTEKGDLSSESTVSRIRTEHFPLTLESARPSHTSQYLCASSERTGQPNTEAFFGQGTRLTVV.

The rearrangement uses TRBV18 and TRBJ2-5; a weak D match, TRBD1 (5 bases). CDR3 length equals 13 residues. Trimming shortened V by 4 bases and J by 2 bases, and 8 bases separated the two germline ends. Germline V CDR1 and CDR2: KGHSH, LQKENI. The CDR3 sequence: CASSLQEQETQYF. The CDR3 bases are TGTGCCAGCTCACTACAGGAGCAAGAGACCCAGTACTTC.

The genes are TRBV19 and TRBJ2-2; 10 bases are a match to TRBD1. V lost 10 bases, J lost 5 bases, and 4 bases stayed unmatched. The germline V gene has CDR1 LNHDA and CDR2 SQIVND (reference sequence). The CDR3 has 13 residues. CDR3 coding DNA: TGTGCCACCAAGGGACAGGGGACCGGGGAGCTGTTTTTT. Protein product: CATKGQGTGELFF. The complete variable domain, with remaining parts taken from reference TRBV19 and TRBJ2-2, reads DGGITQSPKYLFRKEGQNVTLSCEQNLNHDAMYWYRQDPGQGLRLIYYSQIVNDFQKGDIAEGYSVSREKKESFPLTVTSAQKNPTAFYLCATKGQGTGELFFGEGSRLTVL.

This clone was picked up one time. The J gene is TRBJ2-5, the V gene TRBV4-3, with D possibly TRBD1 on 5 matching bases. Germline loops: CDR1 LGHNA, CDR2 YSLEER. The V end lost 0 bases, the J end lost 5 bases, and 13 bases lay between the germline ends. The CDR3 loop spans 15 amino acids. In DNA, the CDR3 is TGCGCCAGCAGCCAAGAAGGCAGGGCTGAGGAGACCCAGTACTTC. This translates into CASSQEGRAEETQYF.

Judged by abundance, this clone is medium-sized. In DNA form, the CDR3 reads TGTGCCAGCAGCTTAGAATTGGGGGCCTTGGGGGGAAACACCATATATTTT. This codes for CASSLELGALGGNTIYF. The genes are TRBV11-3 and TRBJ1-3; the D gene is possibly TRBD1 (6 bases). Germline-derived CDR1 and CDR2 are SGHNT and YENEEA. V was cut by 0 bases and J by 4 bases, with 16 bases left in between. CDR3 length equals 17 residues.

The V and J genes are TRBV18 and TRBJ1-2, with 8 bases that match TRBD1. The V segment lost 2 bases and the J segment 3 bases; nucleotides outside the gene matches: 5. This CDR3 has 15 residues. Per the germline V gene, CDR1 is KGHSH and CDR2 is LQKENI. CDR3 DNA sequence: TGTGCCAGCTCACCAGGACAGGGAGGGGACTATGGCTACACCTTC. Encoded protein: CASSPGQGGDYGYTF.

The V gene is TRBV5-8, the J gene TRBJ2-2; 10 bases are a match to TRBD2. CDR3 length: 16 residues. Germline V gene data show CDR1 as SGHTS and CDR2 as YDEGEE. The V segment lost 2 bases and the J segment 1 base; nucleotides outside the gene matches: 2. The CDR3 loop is CASSFASGRNTGELFF. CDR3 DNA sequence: TGTGCCAGCAGCTTTGCTAGCGGGAGGAACACCGGGGAGCTGTTTTTT. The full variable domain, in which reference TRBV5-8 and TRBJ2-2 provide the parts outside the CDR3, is EAGVTQSPTHLIKTRGQQATLRCSPISGHTSVYWYQQALGLGLQFLLWYDEGEERNRGNFPPRFSGRQFPNYSSELNVNALELEDSALYLCASSFASGRNTGELFFGEGSRLTVL.

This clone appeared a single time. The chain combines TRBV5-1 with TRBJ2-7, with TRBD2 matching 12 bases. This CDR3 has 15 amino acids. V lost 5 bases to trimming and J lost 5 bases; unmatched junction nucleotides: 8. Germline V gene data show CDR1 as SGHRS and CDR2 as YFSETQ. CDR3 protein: CASSPATSGSHEQYF. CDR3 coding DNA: TGCGCCAGCAGTCCGGCGACTAGCGGGAGTCACGAGCAGTACTTC.

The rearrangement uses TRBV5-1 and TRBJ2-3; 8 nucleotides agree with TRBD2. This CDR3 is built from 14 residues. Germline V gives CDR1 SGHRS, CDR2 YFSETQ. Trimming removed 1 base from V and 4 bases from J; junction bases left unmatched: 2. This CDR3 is CASSLREGPDTQYF. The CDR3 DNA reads TGCGCCAGCAGCTTGCGGGAGGGTCCAGATACGCAGTATTTT.

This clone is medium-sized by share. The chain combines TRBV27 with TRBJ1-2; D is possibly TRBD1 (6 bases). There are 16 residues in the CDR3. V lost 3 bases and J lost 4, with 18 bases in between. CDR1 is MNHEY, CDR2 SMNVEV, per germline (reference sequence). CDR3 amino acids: CASSLSPSTGRYGYTF. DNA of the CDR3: TGTGCCAGCAGTTTGTCCCCCTCGACAGGTCGCTATGGCTACACCTTC.

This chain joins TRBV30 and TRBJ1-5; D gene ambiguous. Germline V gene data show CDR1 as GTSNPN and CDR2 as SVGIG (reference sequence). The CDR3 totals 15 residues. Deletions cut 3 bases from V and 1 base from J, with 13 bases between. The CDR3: CAWSRGSVSNQPQHF. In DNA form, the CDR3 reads TGTGCCTGGAGCCGAGGATCGGTGAGCAATCAGCCCCAGCATTTT.